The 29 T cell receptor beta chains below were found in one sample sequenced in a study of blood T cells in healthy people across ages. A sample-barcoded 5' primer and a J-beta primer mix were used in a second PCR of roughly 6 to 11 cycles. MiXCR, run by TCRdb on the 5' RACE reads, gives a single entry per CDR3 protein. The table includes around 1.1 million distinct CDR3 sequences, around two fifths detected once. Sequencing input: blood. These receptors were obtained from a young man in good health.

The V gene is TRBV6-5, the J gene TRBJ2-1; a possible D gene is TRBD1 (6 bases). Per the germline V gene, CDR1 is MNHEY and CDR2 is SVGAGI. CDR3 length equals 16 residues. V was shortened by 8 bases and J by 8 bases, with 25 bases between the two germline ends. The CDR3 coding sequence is TGTGCCAGCGGGATATCGGGCAGGGGCTTTGTCGATGAGCAGTTCTTC. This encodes CASGISGRGFVDEQFF.

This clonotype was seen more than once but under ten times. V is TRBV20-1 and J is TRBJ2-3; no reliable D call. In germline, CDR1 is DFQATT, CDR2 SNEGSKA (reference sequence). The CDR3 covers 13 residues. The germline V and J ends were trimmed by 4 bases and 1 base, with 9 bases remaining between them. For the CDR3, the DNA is TGCAGTGCTATCTTGGACCGCACAGATACGCAGTATTTT. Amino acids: CSAILDRTDTQYF.

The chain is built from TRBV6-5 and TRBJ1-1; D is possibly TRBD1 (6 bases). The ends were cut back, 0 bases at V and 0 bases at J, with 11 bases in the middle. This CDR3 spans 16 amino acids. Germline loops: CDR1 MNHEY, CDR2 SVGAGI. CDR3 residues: CASSYSQGWVNTEAFF. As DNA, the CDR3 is TGTGCCAGCAGTTACTCACAGGGCTGGGTGAACACTGAAGCTTTCTTT.

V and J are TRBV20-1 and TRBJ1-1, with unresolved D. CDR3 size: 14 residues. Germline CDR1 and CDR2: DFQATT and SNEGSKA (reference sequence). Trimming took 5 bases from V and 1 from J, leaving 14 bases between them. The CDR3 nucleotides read TGCAGTGCTGCCCTACATCAGGAGAACACTGAAGCTTTCTTT. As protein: CSAALHQENTEAFF.

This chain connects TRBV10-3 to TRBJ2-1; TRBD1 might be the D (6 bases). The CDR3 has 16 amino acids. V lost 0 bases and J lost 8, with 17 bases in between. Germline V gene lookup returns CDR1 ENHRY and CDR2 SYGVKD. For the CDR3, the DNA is TGTGCCATCAGTGAGTCGCTGCTGACAGGCGTCCATGAGCAGTTCTTC. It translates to CAISESLLTGVHEQFF.

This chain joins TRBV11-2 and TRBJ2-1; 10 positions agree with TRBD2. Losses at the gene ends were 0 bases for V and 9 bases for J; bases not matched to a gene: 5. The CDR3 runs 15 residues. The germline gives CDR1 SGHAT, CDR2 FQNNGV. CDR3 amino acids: CASSLDFTSGAEQFF. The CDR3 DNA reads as TGTGCCAGCAGCTTAGATTTCACTAGCGGGGCTGAGCAGTTCTTC.

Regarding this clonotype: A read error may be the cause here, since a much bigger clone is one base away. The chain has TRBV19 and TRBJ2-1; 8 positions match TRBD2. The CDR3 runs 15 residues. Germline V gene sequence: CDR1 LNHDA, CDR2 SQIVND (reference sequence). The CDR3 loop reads CAGSLTSGSYNEQFF. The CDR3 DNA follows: TGTGCCGGTAGTCTTACTAGCGGCTCCTACAATGAGCAGTTCTTC. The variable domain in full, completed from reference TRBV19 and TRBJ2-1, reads DGGITQSPKYLFRKEGQNVTLSCEQNLNHDAMYWYRQDPGQGLRLIYYSQIVNDFQKGDIAEGYSVSREKKESFPLTVTSAQKNPTAFYLCAGSLTSGSYNEQFFGPGTRLTVL.

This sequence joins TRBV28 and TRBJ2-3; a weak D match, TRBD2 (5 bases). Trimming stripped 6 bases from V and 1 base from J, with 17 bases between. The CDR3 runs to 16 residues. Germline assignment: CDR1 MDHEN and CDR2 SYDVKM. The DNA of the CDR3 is TGTGCCAGCAGCCTTCGTTTCGGGGAGCGCACAGATACGCAGTATTTT. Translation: CASSLRFGERTDTQYF.

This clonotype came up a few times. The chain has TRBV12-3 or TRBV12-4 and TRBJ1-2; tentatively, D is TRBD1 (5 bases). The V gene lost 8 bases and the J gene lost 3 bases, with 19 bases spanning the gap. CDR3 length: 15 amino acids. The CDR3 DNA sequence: TGTGCCAGCCTGACTCGGGGGGATCAGGACTATGGCTACACCTTC. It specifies CASLTRGDQDYGYTF.

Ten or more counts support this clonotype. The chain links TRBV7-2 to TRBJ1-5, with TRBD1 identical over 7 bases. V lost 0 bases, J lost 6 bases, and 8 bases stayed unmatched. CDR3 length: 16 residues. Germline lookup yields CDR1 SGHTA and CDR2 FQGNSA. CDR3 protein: CASSLAPAGGGQPQHF. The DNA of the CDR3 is TGTGCCAGCAGCTTAGCGCCGGCAGGGGGTGGTCAGCCCCAGCATTTT.

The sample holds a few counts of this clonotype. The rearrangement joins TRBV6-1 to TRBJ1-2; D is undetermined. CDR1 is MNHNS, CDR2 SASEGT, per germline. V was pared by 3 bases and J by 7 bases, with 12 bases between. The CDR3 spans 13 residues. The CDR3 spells CASSELARGGYTF. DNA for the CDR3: TGTGCCAGCAGTGAGCTGGCGAGAGGTGGCTACACCTTC.

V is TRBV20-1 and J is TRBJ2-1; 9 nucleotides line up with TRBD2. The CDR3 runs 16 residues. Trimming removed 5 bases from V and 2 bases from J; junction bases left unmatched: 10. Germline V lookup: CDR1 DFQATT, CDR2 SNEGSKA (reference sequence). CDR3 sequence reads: CSAPPASGKPYNEQFF. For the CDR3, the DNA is TGCAGTGCTCCCCCGGCTAGCGGGAAACCCTACAATGAGCAGTTCTTC.

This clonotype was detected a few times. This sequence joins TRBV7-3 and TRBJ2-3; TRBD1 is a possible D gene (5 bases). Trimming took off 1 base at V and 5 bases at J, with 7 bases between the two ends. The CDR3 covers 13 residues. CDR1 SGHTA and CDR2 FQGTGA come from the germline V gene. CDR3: CASSLITGDTQYF. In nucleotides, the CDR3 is TGTGCCAGCAGCTTAATTACAGGAGATACGCAGTATTTT.

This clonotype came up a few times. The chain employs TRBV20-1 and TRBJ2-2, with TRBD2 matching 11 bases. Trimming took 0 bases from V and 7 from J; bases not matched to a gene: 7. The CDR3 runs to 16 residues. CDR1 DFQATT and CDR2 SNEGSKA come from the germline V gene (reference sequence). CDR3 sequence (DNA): TGCAGTGCTAGAGATCAACTAGCGGGGGATGGCGGGGAGCTGTTTTTT. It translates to CSARDQLAGDGGELFF.

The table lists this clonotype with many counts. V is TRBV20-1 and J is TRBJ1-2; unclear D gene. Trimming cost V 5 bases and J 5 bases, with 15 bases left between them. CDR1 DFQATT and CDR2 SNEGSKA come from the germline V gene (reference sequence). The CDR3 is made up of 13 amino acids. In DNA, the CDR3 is TGCAGTGCTGACCCATGGGTTATATATGGCTACACCTTC. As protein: CSADPWVIYGYTF.

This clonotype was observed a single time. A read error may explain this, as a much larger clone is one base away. The CDR3: CASSDKVDGYTF. CDR3 DNA: TGTGCCAGCAGTGACAAGGTAGATGGCTACACCTTC. The rearrangement joins TRBV6-6 to TRBJ1-2; D call uncertain. Germline V gene sequence: CDR1 MNHNY, CDR2 SVGAGI (reference sequence). V lost 5 bases, J lost 6 bases, and 10 bases lay in between. The CDR3 runs to 12 residues.

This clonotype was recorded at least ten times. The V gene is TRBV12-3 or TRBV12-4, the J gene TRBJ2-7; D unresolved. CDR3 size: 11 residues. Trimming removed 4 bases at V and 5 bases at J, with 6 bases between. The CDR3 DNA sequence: TGTGCCAGCAGTTCTTTCCACGAGCAGTACTTC. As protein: CASSSFHEQYF.

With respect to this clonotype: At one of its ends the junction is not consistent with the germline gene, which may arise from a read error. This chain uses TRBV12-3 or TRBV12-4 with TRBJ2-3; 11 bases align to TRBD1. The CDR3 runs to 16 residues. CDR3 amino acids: CASSGGGQGARDAQYF. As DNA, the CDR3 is TGTGCCAGCAGTGGGGGCGGACAGGGGGCGAGAGATGCGCAGTATTTT.

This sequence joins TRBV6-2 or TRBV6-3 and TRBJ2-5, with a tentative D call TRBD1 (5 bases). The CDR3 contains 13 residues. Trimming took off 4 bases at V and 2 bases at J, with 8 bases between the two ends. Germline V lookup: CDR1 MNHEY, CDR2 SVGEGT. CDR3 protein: CASSWGWQETQYF. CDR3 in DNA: TGTGCCAGCAGTTGGGGCTGGCAAGAGACCCAGTACTTC.

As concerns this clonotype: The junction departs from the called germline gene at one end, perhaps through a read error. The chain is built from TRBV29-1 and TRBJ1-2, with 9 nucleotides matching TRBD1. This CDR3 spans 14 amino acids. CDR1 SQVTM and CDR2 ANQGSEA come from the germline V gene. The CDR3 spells CNVDMGTGSYGYTF. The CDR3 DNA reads TGCAACGTTGACATGGGGACAGGGTCCTATGGCTACACCTTC.

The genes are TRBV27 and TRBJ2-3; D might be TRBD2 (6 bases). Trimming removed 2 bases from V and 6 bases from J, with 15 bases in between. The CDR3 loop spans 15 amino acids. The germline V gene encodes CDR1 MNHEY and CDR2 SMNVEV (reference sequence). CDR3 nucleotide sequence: TGTGCCAGCAGTTTAGCGGCGGGGACTCAGGATACGCAGTATTTT. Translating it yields CASSLAAGTQDTQYF.

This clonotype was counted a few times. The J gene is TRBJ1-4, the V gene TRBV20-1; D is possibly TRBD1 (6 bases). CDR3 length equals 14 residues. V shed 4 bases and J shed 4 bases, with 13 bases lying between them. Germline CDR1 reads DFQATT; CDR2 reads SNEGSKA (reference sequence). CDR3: CSATDGGHNEKLFF. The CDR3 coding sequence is TGCAGTGCTACGGACGGGGGGCATAATGAAAAACTGTTTTTT.

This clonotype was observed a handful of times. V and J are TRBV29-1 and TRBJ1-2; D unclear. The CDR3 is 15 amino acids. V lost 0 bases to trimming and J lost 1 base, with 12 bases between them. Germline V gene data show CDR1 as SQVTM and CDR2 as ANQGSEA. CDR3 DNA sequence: TGCAGCGTTGAAGAGTCGGAGCATCGTAACTATGGCTACACCTTC. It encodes CSVEESEHRNYGYTF.

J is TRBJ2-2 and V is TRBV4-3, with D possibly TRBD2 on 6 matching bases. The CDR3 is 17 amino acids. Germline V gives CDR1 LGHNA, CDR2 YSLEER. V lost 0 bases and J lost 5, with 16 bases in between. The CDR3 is CASSQDLGGAGTGELFF. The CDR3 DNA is TGCGCCAGCAGCCAAGATCTTGGAGGGGCCGGGACCGGGGAGCTGTTTTTT.

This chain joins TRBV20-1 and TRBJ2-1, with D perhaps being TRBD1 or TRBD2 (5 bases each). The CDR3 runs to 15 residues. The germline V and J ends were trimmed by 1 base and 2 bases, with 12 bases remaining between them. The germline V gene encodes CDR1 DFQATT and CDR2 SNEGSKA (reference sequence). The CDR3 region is CSARGRDGPYNEQFF. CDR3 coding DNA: TGCAGTGCTAGAGGCCGGGACGGACCCTACAATGAGCAGTTCTTC.

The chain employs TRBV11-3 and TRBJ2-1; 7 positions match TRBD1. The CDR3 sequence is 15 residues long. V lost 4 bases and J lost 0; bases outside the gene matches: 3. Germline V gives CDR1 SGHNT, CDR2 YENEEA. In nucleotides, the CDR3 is TGTGCCAGCAGCTCTAGGGACAGCTCCTACAATGAGCAGTTCTTC. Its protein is CASSSRDSSYNEQFF. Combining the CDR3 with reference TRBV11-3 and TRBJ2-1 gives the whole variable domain EAGVVQSPRYKIIEKKQPVAFWCNPISGHNTLYWYLQNLGQGPELLIRYENEEAVDDSQLPKDRFSAERLKGVDSTLKIQPAELGDSAVYLCASSSRDSSYNEQFFGPGTRLTVL.

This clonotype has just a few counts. The CDR3 sequence: CASGSGTGYGYTF. The DNA of the CDR3 is TGTGCCAGCGGATCCGGGACAGGGTATGGCTACACCTTC. V gene TRBV25-1 combines with J gene TRBJ1-2; 9 bases are shared with TRBD1. The germline V gene has CDR1 MGHDK and CDR2 SYGVNS. The CDR3 consists of 13 residues. V shed 8 bases, J shed 5 bases, and the junction held 6 bases outside the gene matches.

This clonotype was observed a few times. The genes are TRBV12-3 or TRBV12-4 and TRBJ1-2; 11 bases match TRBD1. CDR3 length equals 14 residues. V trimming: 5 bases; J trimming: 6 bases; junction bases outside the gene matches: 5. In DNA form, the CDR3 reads TGTGCCAGCAGTGCCGGACAGGGGGCGGATGGCTACACCTTC. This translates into CASSAGQGADGYTF.

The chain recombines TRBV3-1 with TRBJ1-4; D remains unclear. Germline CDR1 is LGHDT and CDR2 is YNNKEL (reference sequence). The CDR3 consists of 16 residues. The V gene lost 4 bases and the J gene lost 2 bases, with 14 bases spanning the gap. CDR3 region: CASSPISGTTNEKLFF. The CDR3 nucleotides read TGTGCCAGCAGCCCGATCTCCGGAACTACTAATGAAAAACTGTTTTTT.